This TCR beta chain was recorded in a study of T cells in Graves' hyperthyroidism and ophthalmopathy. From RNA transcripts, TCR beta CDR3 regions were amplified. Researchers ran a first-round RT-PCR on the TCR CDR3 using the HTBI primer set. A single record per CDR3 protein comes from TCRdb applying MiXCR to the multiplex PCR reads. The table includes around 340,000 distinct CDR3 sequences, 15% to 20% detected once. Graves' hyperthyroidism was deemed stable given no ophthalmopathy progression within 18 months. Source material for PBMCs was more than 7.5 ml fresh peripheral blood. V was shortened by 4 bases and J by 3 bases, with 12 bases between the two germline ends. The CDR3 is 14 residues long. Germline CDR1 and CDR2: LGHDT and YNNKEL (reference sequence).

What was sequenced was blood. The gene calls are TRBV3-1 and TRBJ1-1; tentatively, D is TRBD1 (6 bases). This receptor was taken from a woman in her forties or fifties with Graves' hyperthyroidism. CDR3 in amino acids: CASSPRGVHTEAFF. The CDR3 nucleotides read TGTGCCAGCAGCCCTAGGGGGGTCCACACTGAAGCTTTCTTT. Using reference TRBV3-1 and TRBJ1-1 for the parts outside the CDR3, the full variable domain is DTAVSQTPKYLVTQMGNDKSIKCEQNLGHDTMYWYKQDSKKFLKIMFSYNNKELIINETVPNRFSPKSPDKAHLNLHINSLELGDSAVYFCASSPRGVHTEAFFGQGTRLTVV.